These 3 T cell receptor beta chains came from one sample sequenced in a study of shared clonotypes between healthy human individuals. The method was immunoSEQ multiplex PCR; TCRdb's version includes in-frame clones alone and lacks a portion of them. The profile shows roughly 1.5 million clones, 95% to 99% of them singletons. The source material was naive CD4+ T cells sorted from blood. The subset: CD45RA+ positively selected. Receptor source: a man aged 25-45 years in good health.

The V call is TRBV5-1, the J call TRBJ1-2; D is undetermined. Germline V gene lookup returns CDR1 SGHRS and CDR2 YFSETQ. The CDR3 is 14 residues long. Trimming took 3 bases from V and 4 from J, leaving 13 bases between them. The CDR3 loop reads CASSSLRTGYGYTF. The CDR3 DNA is TGCGCCAGCAGCTCATTAAGGACCGGCTATGGCTACACCTTC.

The chain carries TRBV18 and TRBJ2-7; maybe TRBD1 (8 bases). The V end lost 3 bases, the J end lost 7 bases, and 16 bases lay between the germline ends. This CDR3 is built from 14 residues. Germline-derived CDR1 and CDR2 are KGHSH and LQKENI. For the CDR3, the DNA is TGTGCCAGCTCACCTGGTACAGGGGGGGAGGAGCAGTACTTC. It is translated as CASSPGTGGEEQYF.

The rearrangement links TRBV5-1 to TRBJ2-3; no definite D call. Germline V gene lookup returns CDR1 SGHRS and CDR2 YFSETQ. V shed 0 bases and J shed 3 bases, with 8 bases lying between them. CDR3 length: 14 residues. The CDR3 sequence: CASSLDVFTDTQYF. CDR3 nucleotides: TGCGCCAGCAGCTTGGATGTTTTTACAGATACGCAGTATTTT.